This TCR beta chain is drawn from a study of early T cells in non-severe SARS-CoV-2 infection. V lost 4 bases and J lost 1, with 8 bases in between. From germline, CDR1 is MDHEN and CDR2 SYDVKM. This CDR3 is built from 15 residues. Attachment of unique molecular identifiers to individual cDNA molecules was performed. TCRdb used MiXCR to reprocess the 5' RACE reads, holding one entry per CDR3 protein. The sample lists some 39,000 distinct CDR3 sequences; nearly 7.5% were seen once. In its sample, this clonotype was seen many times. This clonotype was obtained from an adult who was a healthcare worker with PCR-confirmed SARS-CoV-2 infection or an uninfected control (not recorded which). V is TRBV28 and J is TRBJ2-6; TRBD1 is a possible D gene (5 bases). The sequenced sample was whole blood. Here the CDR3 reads CASSSYRSGANVLTF. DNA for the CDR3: TGTGCCAGCAGTTCCTACAGGTCTGGGGCCAACGTCCTGACTTTC.